Shown below are 26 T cell receptor beta chains from a single sample sequenced in a study of CD8+ T cells in alopecia areata. The treatment: oral pan-JAK inhibitor, 5-10 mg twice daily. The sequencing template was cDNA reverse transcribed from extracted RNA. Here immunoSEQ multiplex PCR was the method, and the copy in TCRdb shows in-frame clones only, minus some. The table includes 210,000 or so clones, roughly 66% detected once. The sample consisted of CD4+ T cells sorted from blood, taken at week 44, from a patient treated with tofacitinib. Source of these receptors: a human donor with alopecia areata.

This chain uses TRBV29-1 with TRBJ2-7; 10 nucleotides agree with TRBD2. CDR1 SQVTM and CDR2 ANQGSEA come from the germline V gene. V shed 6 bases and J 1 base; nucleotides not matched to a gene: 6. This CDR3 has 14 amino acids. CDR3 DNA: TGCAGCGTCGGATGGACTAGCGGATCCTACGAGCAGTACTTC. It yields the protein CSVGWTSGSYEQYF.

This chain joins TRBV6-5 and TRBJ2-3, with 7 bases lining up with TRBD2. CDR1 is MNHEY, CDR2 SVGAGI, per germline. Unmatched junction bases numbered 6, after V lost 6 bases and J lost 3 bases. The CDR3 loop spans 14 amino acids. The CDR3 spells CASRLGLSTDTQYF. The DNA of the CDR3 is TGTGCCAGCAGGCTGGGACTATCGACAGATACGCAGTATTTT.

This clone was counted between two and nine times. Compared with germline, one end of the junction differs, possibly owing to a read error. The CDR3 sequence is CAISEGRDPSEYF. DNA for the CDR3: TGTGCCATCAGTGAGGGACGCGATCCATCAGAGTATTTT. J is TRBJ2-3 and V is TRBV6-1; TRBD1 or TRBD2 may be the D gene (5 bases each). Per the germline V gene, CDR1 is MNHNS and CDR2 is SASEGT. The CDR3 is 13 amino acids.

This clone turned up a few times. The CDR3 here is CASSQDTAGDTYGYTF. The DNA of the CDR3 is TGCGCCAGCAGCCAAGACACGGCAGGGGACACCTATGGCTACACCTTC. The V gene is TRBV4-3, the J gene TRBJ1-2; D may be TRBD1 (6 bases). In germline, CDR1 is LGHNA, CDR2 YSLEER. This CDR3 spans 16 amino acids. V lost 0 bases and J 4 bases, leaving 15 bases between the germline ends.

This chain connects TRBV6-1 to TRBJ2-2; D is unresolved. The CDR3 spans 15 residues. Germline CDR1 and CDR2: MNHNS and SASEGT. The V end was cut by 11 bases, the J end by 0 bases, with 16 bases between. The CDR3 nucleotides read TGTGCCCTATCTCGTGGCGGTTCGAACACCGGGGAGCTGTTTTTT. It translates to CALSRGGSNTGELFF.

This clone was observed a handful of times. The chain recombines TRBV10-3 with TRBJ2-1; D might be TRBD1 (6 bases). This CDR3 has 13 amino acids. Trimming shortened V by 6 bases and J by 5 bases, and 11 bases separated the two germline ends. Germline loops: CDR1 ENHRY, CDR2 SYGVKD. CDR3 sequence (DNA): TGTGCCATCAGGGACAGATTGGACAATGAGCAGTTCTTC. It encodes CAIRDRLDNEQFF.

This clone was seen only a few times. The chain is built from TRBV6-6 and TRBJ2-1; D tentatively reads TRBD1 or TRBD2 (5 bases each). With 7 bases removed from V and 3 bases from J, the gap between germline ends came to 10 bases. Looked up from germline, CDR1 is MNHNY and CDR2 is SVGAGI (reference sequence). This CDR3 has 13 residues. CDR3 protein: CASNRGNYNEQFF. CDR3 DNA sequence: TGTGCCAGCAACCGGGGCAACTACAATGAGCAGTTCTTC.

This clone appeared a few times. The rearrangement joins TRBV29-1 to TRBJ2-3; TRBD2 matches at 7 bases. Trimming at V came to 6 bases and at J to 3 bases, leaving 15 bases not matched to a gene. Looked up from germline, CDR1 is SQVTM and CDR2 is ANQGSEA. This CDR3 is 16 amino acids long. CDR3 sequence (DNA): TGCAGCGTCGCCGGCCCAGTAGGAGCGGGAACAGATACGCAGTATTTT. Its protein is CSVAGPVGAGTDTQYF.

In regard to this clone: Additional DNA sequences in this sample encode the identical CDR3. The chain couples TRBV30 to TRBJ1-5; 7 nucleotides agree with TRBD1. CDR3 length: 14 amino acids. Germline V gene data show CDR1 as GTSNPN and CDR2 as SVGIG (reference sequence). V lost 3 bases and J lost 4; bases outside the gene matches: 6. The CDR3 is CAWSGGTANQPQHF. The CDR3 DNA reads TGTGCCTGGAGCGGAGGGACAGCTAATCAGCCCCAGCATTTT.

The chain joins TRBV2 to TRBJ2-1, with D perhaps TRBD1 (6 bases). Germline V gives CDR1 SNHLY, CDR2 FYNNEI. The CDR3 extends over 12 amino acids. The ends were cut back, 3 bases at V and 16 bases at J, with 16 bases in the middle. DNA of the CDR3: TGTGCCAGCAGTGACTGGACAGTACGCGGCTTCTTC. This translates into CASSDWTVRGFF.

In this sample, this clone turned up a few times. J is TRBJ2-7 and V is TRBV25-1, with TRBD1 identical over 8 bases. Germline V gives CDR1 MGHDK, CDR2 SYGVNS. The CDR3 sequence is 13 residues long. The V and J ends lost 7 bases and 6 bases, in that order; junction bases with no gene match: 8. The CDR3 loop reads CASKGTGPGEQYF. In DNA form, the CDR3 reads TGTGCCAGCAAGGGGACAGGACCGGGCGAGCAGTACTTC.

The chain combines TRBV25-1 with TRBJ1-5, with D hard to call. V lost 6 bases, J lost 2 bases, and 8 bases lay in between. The CDR3 extends over 13 amino acids. Germline CDR1 is MGHDK and CDR2 is SYGVNS. The CDR3 loop reads CASREIRNQPQHF. The CDR3 DNA reads as TGTGCCAGCAGGGAGATACGCAATCAGCCCCAGCATTTT.

This chain uses TRBV29-1 with TRBJ2-1; 9 bases are shared with TRBD1. Germline V gives CDR1 SQVTM, CDR2 ANQGSEA. V dropped 4 bases and J dropped 14; count of bases not matched to a gene: 3. CDR3 size: 10 residues. CDR3 amino acids: CSVGGTGKFF. As DNA, the CDR3 is TGCAGCGTTGGAGGGACAGGGAAGTTCTTC.

The rearrangement links TRBV20-1 to TRBJ2-1; perhaps D is TRBD1 or TRBD2 (5 bases each). The V end lost 3 bases, the J end lost 9 bases, and 9 bases lay between the germline ends. CDR1 and CDR2 (germline): DFQATT, SNEGSKA (reference sequence). The CDR3 length is 11 residues. As DNA, the CDR3 is TGCAGTGCTAGCCTTGGGGGTGAGCAGTTCTTC. Amino acids: CSASLGGEQFF.

The CDR3 sequence: CASSLGGVNTEAFF. The CDR3 DNA is TGTGCCAGCAGCTTGGGGGGAGTGAACACTGAAGCTTTCTTT. V and J are TRBV7-9 and TRBJ1-1; tentative D call: TRBD1 (5 bases). Germline V gives CDR1 SEHNR, CDR2 FQNEAQ (reference sequence). This CDR3 comprises 14 residues. The V and J ends lost 3 bases and 0 bases respectively, with 8 bases between them.

The rearrangement uses TRBV23-1 and TRBJ1-6; unclear D gene. TRBV23-1 is identified as an open reading frame with a role that is uncertain. Trimming shortened V by 4 bases and J by 9 bases, and 1 base separated the two germline ends. The CDR3 has 10 residues. CDR3 residues: CASSRSPLHF. For the CDR3, the DNA is TGCGCCAGCAGTCGTTCACCCCTCCACTTT.

The chain has TRBV4-1 and TRBJ2-2, with D possibly TRBD1 on 6 matching bases. V dropped 1 base and J dropped 4 bases, with 10 bases sitting between them. The CDR3 is made up of 15 amino acids. The germline V gene has CDR1 MGHRA and CDR2 YSYEKL. CDR3 bases: TGCGCCAGCAGCCAAGTGGGGGCACTCACCGGGGAGCTGTTTTTT. Translating it yields CASSQVGALTGELFF.

This chain uses TRBV29-1 with TRBJ2-7, with 7 bases that match TRBD2. This CDR3 is built from 15 residues. With 6 bases clipped from V and 3 bases from J, the junction kept 14 bases outside the gene matches. The germline V gene encodes CDR1 SQVTM and CDR2 ANQGSEA. The CDR3 sequence is CSVGGSGHERYEQYF. The CDR3 coding sequence is TGCAGCGTCGGGGGGTCAGGGCACGAGCGCTACGAGCAGTACTTC.

In DNA, the CDR3 is TGTGCCAGCAGCCCTAGGGGGGGGTCCGATACGCAGTATTTT. Protein: CASSPRGGSDTQYF. The V gene is TRBV14, the J gene TRBJ2-3, with a weak D call TRBD2 (7 bases). This CDR3 spans 14 amino acids. Germline CDR1 is SGHDN and CDR2 is FVKESK. V was cut by 4 bases and J by 6 bases, with 14 bases left in between.

The genes are TRBV29-1 and TRBJ2-2; 9 positions match TRBD1. CDR3 size: 17 residues. From germline, CDR1 is SQVTM and CDR2 ANQGSEA. V lost 4 bases and J lost 7; bases outside the gene matches: 16. The CDR3 region is CSVAVSGTGHFGGELFF. In DNA form, the CDR3 reads TGCAGCGTTGCTGTCTCCGGGACAGGGCATTTTGGCGGGGAGCTGTTTTTT.

V is TRBV11-2 and J is TRBJ1-5; D is unresolved. Deletions cut 2 bases from V and 5 bases from J, with 7 bases between. The CDR3 is 13 amino acids. The germline gives CDR1 SGHAT, CDR2 FQNNGV. For the CDR3, the DNA is TGTGCCAGCAGCTTACAGCCCTATCAGCCCCAGCATTTT. This codes for CASSLQPYQPQHF.

This chain uses TRBV29-1 with TRBJ2-2; TRBD1 aligns across 9 bases. Germline V gene lookup returns CDR1 SQVTM and CDR2 ANQGSEA. This CDR3 is built from 14 residues. V dropped 7 bases and J dropped 6; count of bases not matched to a gene: 9. The CDR3 DNA sequence: TGCAGCGGAAGGACAGGGGCTGGCTCCGGGGAGCTGTTTTTT. It specifies CSGRTGAGSGELFF.

V gene TRBV2 combines with J gene TRBJ1-6; no clear D. V was cut by 4 bases and J by 4 bases, with 11 bases left in between. CDR1 SNHLY and CDR2 FYNNEI come from the germline V gene. CDR3 length: 15 amino acids. CDR3 sequence (DNA): TGTGCCAGCAGTGTCTTAGAACAGTATAATTCACCCCTCCACTTT. Protein sequence: CASSVLEQYNSPLHF.

This clone occurred a few times. The rearrangement joins TRBV5-1 to TRBJ1-1, with D possibly matching TRBD1 (6 bases). The CDR3 length is 14 residues. The V gene lost 2 bases and the J gene lost 4 bases, with 12 bases spanning the gap. The V gene's germline CDR1 is SGHRS and CDR2 YFSETQ. CDR3 sequence: CASSFDRLGTEAFF. CDR3 bases: TGCGCCAGCAGCTTCGACAGGCTGGGCACTGAAGCTTTCTTT.

CDR3 loop: CASSLQSGTGYGYTF. For the CDR3, the DNA is TGTGCCAGCAGTCTTCAGTCCGGGACCGGCTATGGCTACACCTTC. The V and J genes are TRBV2 and TRBJ1-2, with D maybe TRBD1 (5 bases). The CDR3 contains 15 residues. V was pared by 5 bases and J by 4 bases, with 17 bases between. Germline CDR1 reads SNHLY; CDR2 reads FYNNEI.

This rearrangement joins TRBV30 to TRBJ2-2; D may be TRBD2 (6 bases). Trimming took off 2 bases at V and 5 bases at J, with 18 bases between the two ends. There are 16 residues in the CDR3. Looked up from germline, CDR1 is GTSNPN and CDR2 is SVGIG (reference sequence). The CDR3 loop reads CAWSPPGVRFTGELFF. The CDR3 region has the DNA TGTGCCTGGAGTCCCCCGGGGGTCCGGTTTACCGGGGAGCTGTTTTTT.